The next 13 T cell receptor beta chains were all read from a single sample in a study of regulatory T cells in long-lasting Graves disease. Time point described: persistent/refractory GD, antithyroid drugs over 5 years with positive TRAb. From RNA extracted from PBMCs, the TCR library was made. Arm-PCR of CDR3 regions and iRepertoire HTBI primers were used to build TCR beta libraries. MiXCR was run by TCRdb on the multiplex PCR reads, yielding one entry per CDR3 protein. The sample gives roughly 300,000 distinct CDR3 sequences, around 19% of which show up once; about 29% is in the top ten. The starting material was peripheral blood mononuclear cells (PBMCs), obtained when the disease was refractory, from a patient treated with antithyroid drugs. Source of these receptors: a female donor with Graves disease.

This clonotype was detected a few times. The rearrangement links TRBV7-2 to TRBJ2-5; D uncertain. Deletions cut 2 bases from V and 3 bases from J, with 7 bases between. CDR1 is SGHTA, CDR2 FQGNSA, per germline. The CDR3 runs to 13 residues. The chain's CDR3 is CASSLIREETQYF. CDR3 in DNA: TGTGCCAGCAGCTTAATCAGAGAAGAGACCCAGTACTTC.

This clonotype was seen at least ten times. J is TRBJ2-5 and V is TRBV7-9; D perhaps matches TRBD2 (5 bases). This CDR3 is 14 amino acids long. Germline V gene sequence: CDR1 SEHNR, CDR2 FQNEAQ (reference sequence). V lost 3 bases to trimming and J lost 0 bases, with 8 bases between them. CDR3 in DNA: TGTGCCAGCAGCTTCCACGGGGACCAAGAGACCCAGTACTTC. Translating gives CASSFHGDQETQYF. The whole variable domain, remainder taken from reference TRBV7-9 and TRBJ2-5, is DTGVSQNPRHKITKRGQNVTFRCDPISEHNRLYWYRQTLGQGPEFLTYFQNEAQLEKSRLLSDRFSAERPKGSFSTLEIQRTEQGDSAMYLCASSFHGDQETQYFGPGTRLLVL.

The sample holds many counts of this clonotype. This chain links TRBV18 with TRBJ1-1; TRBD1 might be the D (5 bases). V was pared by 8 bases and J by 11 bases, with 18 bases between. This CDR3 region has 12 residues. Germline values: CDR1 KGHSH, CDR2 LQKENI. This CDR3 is CASGQRGVVAFF. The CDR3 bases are TGTGCCAGCGGACAAAGGGGAGTTGTTGCTTTCTTT.

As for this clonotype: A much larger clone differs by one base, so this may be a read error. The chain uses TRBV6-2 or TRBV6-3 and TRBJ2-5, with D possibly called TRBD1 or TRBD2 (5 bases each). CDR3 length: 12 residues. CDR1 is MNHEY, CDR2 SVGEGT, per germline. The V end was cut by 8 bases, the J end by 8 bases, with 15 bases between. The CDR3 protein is CASPSGTHTQYF. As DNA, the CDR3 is TGTGCCAGCCCCTCCGGGACCCATACCCAGTACTTC.

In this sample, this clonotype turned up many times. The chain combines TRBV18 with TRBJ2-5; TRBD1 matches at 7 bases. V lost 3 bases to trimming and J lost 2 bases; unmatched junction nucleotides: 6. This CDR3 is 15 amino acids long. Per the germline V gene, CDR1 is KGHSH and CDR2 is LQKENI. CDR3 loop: CASSPSGTAQETQYF. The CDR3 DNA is TGTGCCAGCTCACCTTCCGGGACAGCACAAGAGACCCAGTACTTC.

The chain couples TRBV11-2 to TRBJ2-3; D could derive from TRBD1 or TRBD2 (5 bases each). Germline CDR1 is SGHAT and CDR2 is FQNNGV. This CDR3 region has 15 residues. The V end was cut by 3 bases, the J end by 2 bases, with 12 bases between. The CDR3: CASSLTAEATDTQYF. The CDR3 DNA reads TGTGCCAGCAGCTTGACAGCGGAGGCCACAGATACGCAGTATTTT.

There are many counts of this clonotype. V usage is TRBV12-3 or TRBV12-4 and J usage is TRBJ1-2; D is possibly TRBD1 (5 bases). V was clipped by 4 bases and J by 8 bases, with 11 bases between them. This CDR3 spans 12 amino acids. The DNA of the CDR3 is TGTGCCAGCAGTTGGTCAGGGCTGGGCTACACCTTC. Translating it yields CASSWSGLGYTF.

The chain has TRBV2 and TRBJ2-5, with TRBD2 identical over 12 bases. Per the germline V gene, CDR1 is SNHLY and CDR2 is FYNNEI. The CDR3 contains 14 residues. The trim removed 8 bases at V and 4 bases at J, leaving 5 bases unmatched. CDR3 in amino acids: CASGLAGGRETQYF. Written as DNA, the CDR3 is TGTGCCAGCGGCCTAGCGGGGGGGCGAGAGACCCAGTACTTC. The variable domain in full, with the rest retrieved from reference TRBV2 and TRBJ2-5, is EPEVTQTPSHQVTQMGQEVILRCVPISNHLYFYWYRQILGQKVEFLVSFYNNEISEKSEIFDDQFSVERPDGSNFTLKIRSTKLEDSAMYFCASGLAGGRETQYFGPGTRLLVL.

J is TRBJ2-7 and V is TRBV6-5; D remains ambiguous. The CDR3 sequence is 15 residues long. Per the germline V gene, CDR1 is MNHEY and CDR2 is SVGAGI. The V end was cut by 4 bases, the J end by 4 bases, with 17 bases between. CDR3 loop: CASSSHPDLMYEQYF. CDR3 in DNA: TGTGCCAGCAGTTCCCACCCCGACTTGATGTACGAGCAGTACTTC.

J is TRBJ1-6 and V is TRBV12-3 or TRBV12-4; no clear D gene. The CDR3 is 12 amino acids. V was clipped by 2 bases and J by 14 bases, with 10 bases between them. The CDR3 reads CASSLNLGALHF. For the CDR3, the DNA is TGTGCCAGCAGTTTAAACCTCGGGGCCCTCCACTTT.

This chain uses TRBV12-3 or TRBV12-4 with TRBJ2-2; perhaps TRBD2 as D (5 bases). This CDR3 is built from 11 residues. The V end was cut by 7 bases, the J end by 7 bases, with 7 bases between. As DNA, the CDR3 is TGTGCCAGCACCCGGGGCGGGGAGCTGTTTTTT. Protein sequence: CASTRGGELFF.

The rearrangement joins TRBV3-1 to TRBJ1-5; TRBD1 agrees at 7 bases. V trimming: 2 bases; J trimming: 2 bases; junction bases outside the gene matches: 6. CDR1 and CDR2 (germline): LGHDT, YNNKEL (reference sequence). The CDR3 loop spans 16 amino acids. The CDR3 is CASSQQGEGGNQPQHF. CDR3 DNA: TGTGCCAGCAGCCAACAGGGGGAAGGAGGCAATCAGCCCCAGCATTTT.

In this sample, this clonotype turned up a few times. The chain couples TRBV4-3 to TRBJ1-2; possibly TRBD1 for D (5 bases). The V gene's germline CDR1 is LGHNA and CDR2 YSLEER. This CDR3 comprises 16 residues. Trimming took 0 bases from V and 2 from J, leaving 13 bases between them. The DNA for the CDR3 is TGCGCCAGCAGCCAAGATCTCCGCGGGGGGAACTATGGCTACACCTTC. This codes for CASSQDLRGGNYGYTF.